Listed below are T cell receptor beta chains from one sample, sequenced in a study of cytomegalovirus exposure and HLA in healthy donors. Here immunoSEQ multiplex PCR was the method, and the copy in TCRdb shows in-frame clones only, minus some. The sample has around 120,000 clones; around 80% are singletons. Input material: PBMCs. These receptors were collected from a woman between 40 and 50 years old in good health and CMV-seronegative. Each CDR3 is given with its conserved first and last residue. The D gene is left open where the match is weak. Clone size is shown for a subset of rows, as once, few, many or a class of expanded clone.

TRBJ2-7,TRBD2,-,TRBV11-2,CASSLLAGSRVYEQYF,TGTGCCAGCAGTCTACTAGCGGGCTCTCGAGTCTACGAGCAGTACTTC
TRBJ2-5,TRBD2,-,TRBV27,CASSSWEGRETQYF,TGTGCCAGCAGTTCCTGGGAGGGTAGAGAGACCCAGTACTTC
TRBJ1-1,-,-,TRBV7-2,CASSLSGGGTEAFF,TGTGCCAGCAGCTTATCGGGGGGGGGTACTGAAGCTTTCTTT
TRBJ1-1,TRBD1,-,TRBV5-6,CASSSQDRDAFF,TGTGCCAGCAGCTCCCAAGACAGGGACGCTTTCTTT
TRBJ1-4,TRBD1,few,TRBV28,CASSLPDRANEKLFF,TGTGCCAGCAGTTTACCCGACAGGGCCAATGAAAAACTGTTTTTT
TRBJ2-1,-,-,TRBV4-3,CASSQDLHSSDEQFF,TGCGCCAGCAGCCAAGATCTTCATAGCAGCGATGAGCAGTTCTTC
TRBJ1-1,-,-,TRBV4-2,CASSQDRGTEAFF,TGTGCCAGCAGCCAAGACAGGGGCACTGAAGCTTTCTTT
TRBJ2-2,-,-,TRBV19,CASSRSRTGELFF,TGTGCCAGTAGTCGGTCGAGGACCGGGGAGCTGTTTTTT
TRBJ1-2,TRBD1,-,TRBV7-2,CASSPGGTGNYGYTF,TGTGCCAGCAGCCCAGGAGGGACAGGGAATTATGGCTACACCTTC
TRBJ2-3,-,few,TRBV7-2,CASSPRGLRTDTQYF,TGTGCCAGCAGCCCAAGGGGACTCCGCACAGATACGCAGTATTTT
TRBJ2-1,TRBD2,-,TRBV28,CASSLPAGGLPEQFF,TGTGCCAGCAGTCTGCCGGCGGGGGGACTCCCCGAGCAGTTCTTC
TRBJ1-6,TRBD1,few,TRBV19,CASSPGTEDDYNSPLHF,TGTGCCAGTAGCCCCGGGACAGAGGACGACTATAATTCACCCCTCCACTTT
TRBJ2-2,-,few,TRBV5-6,CASSLGSAPEGAGELFF,TGTGCCAGCAGCTTAGGTAGCGCTCCAGAGGGGGCCGGGGAGCTGTTTTTT
TRBJ1-2,-,-,TRBV7-8,CASSLATGDYGYTF,TGTGCCAGCAGCTTAGCCACCGGGGACTATGGCTACACCTTC
TRBJ1-1,-,-,TRBV29-1,CSVLRVMNTEAFF,TGCAGCGTTCTCAGGGTGATGAACACTGAAGCTTTCTTT
TRBJ2-7,-,-,TRBV6-5,CASSYDRDYEQYF,TGTGCCAGCAGTTACGACAGAGACTACGAGCAGTACTTC
TRBJ2-7,-,-,TRBV19,CASSQPGQGGYEQYF,TGTGCCAGTAGCCAGCCAGGGCAGGGAGGTTACGAGCAGTACTTC
TRBJ1-2,TRBD1,-,TRBV27,CASSLTGGYGYTF,TGTGCCAGCAGTCTGACAGGGGGCTATGGCTACACCTTC
TRBJ1-1,-,-,TRBV10-3,CAISPKNTEAFF,TGTGCCATCAGCCCAAAGAACACTGAAGCTTTCTTT
TRBJ2-5,-,-,TRBV7-9,CASSPGASEETQYF,TGTGCCAGCAGCCCCGGAGCTAGCGAAGAGACCCAGTACTTC
TRBJ2-6,-,-,TRBV30,CAWSAGKLSGANVLTF,TGTGCCTGGAGTGCAGGGAAGCTCTCTGGGGCCAACGTCCTGACTTTC
TRBJ2-1,TRBD1,-,TRBV30,CAWRQGPYNEQFF,TGTGCCTGGAGACAGGGGCCCTACAATGAGCAGTTCTTC
TRBJ2-3,TRBD2,-,TRBV7-2,CASSLAPGAGSSDTQYF,TGTGCCAGCAGCTTAGCCCCCGGAGCGGGATCATCAGATACGCAGTATTTT
TRBJ2-1,TRBD2,few,TRBV7-2,CASSLVGAGEQFF,TGTGCCAGCAGCTTAGTTGGAGCGGGGGAGCAGTTCTTC
TRBJ1-2,-,-,TRBV18,CASSPLGDRGYGYTF,TGTGCCAGCTCACCACTCGGAGACAGAGGCTATGGCTACACCTTC
TRBJ2-5,-,few,TRBV7-2,CASSSPAAGRETQYF,TGTGCCAGCAGCTCCCCGGCGGCGGGACGAGAGACCCAGTACTTC
TRBJ2-7,-,-,TRBV14,CASSQPRGWGNYEQYF,TGTGCCAGCAGCCAACCCCGGGGGTGGGGGAACTACGAGCAGTACTTC
TRBJ2-7,TRBD2,-,TRBV15,CATSRAGGSYEQYF,TGTGCCACCAGCAGAGCGGGGGGGTCCTACGAGCAGTACTTC
TRBJ2-4,-,-,TRBV19,CASQGRSIQYF,TGTGCCAGTCAGGGGAGAAGCATTCAGTACTTC
TRBJ2-3,TRBD1,-,TRBV5-4,CASSWDRVGTDTQYF,TGTGCCAGCAGCTGGGACAGGGTGGGCACAGATACGCAGTATTTT
TRBJ1-4,-,-,TRBV15,CATSRERSNEKLFF,TGTGCCACCAGCAGAGAGAGGTCTAATGAAAAACTGTTTTTT
TRBJ1-2,-,few,TRBV6-5,CASSYGAYGYTF,TGTGCCAGCAGTTACGGGGCCTATGGCTACACCTTC
TRBJ1-4,-,-,TRBV19,CAVATDEKLFF,TGTGCTGTGGCGACAGATGAAAAACTGTTTTTT
TRBJ1-6,-,-,TRBV11-2,CASSRYGDNSPLHF,TGTGCCAGCAGTAGATACGGAGATAATTCACCCCTCCACTTT
TRBJ1-1,-,-,TRBV19,CASSTSEGGTEAFF,TGTGCCAGTAGTACCTCCGAGGGAGGGACTGAAGCTTTCTTT
TRBJ1-1,TRBD1,-,TRBV19,CASRSQGAEGNTEAFF,TGTGCCAGTAGGTCCCAGGGGGCAGAGGGGAACACTGAAGCTTTCTTT
TRBJ2-7,-,-,TRBV7-2,CASSPGERQYF,TGCGCCAGCAGCCCGGGGGAGCGTCAGTACTTC
TRBJ1-4,-,-,TRBV19,CASSPPRDWAANEKLFF,TGTGCCAGTAGTCCCCCGAGGGATTGGGCTGCTAATGAAAAACTGTTTTTT
TRBJ1-1,TRBD1,-,TRBV28,CASSLLARGQAMNTEAFF,TGTGCCAGCAGTTTATTAGCCAGGGGGCAGGCAATGAACACTGAAGCTTTCTTT
TRBJ1-2,-,once,TRBV6-5,CASSYSPSLYGYTF,TGTGCCAGCAGTTACTCGCCCAGTCTCTATGGCTACACCTTC
TRBJ1-2,-,-,TRBV7-9,CASSLAGVSRGYGYTF,TGTGCCAGCAGCTTAGCAGGGGTCTCGCGGGGCTATGGCTACACCTTC